This TCR beta chain came from a study of blood T cell repertoires in COVID-19. Overall study context: The study drew acute and convalescent COVID-19 samples from the United States, Italy and Spain. The cDNA or gDNA used as material had been derived from T cells, B-cell-depleted T cells, or PBMCs.

This CDR3 has 15 amino acids. CDR1 and CDR2 from the germline V gene are MDHEN and SYDVKM. The V and J ends lost 3 bases and 2 bases respectively, with 11 bases between them. In the authors' workflow: Amplified reference gene primers provided the basis for estimating nucleated cell counts. Profiling relied on immunoSEQ multiplex PCR, and the TCRdb table lists in-frame clones only, not all of them. V and J calls and clone size are copied from that table; D and trimming were computed from the DNA. The sample contains under 350,000 clones, roughly 80% of which appear only once. The sample consisted of peripheral blood. The TCR originated in a woman aged 50 to 60 who had recovered from COVID-19. The chain recombines TRBV28 with TRBJ1-3, with D possibly matching TRBD1 (5 bases). The CDR3 DNA reads as TGTGCCAGCAGTTTTCCGGACAACCCTGGAAACACCATATATTTT. Translated, it gives CASSFPDNPGNTIYF.